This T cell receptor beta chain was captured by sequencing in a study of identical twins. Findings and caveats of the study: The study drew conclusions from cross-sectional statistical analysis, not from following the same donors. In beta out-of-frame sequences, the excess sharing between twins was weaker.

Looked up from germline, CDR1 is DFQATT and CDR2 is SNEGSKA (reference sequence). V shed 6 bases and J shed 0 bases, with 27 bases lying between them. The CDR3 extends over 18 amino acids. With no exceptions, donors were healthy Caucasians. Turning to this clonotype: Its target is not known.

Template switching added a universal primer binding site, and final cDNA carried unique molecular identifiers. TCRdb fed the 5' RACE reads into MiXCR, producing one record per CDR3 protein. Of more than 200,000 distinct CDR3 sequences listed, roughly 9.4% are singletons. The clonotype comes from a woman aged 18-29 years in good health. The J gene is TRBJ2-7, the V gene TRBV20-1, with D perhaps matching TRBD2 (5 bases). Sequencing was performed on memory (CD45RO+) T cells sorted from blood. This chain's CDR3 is CSAPYGLPGHGTSYEQYF. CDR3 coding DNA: TGCAGTGCCCCCTATGGACTCCCTGGGCACGGAACCTCCTACGAGCAGTACTTC.